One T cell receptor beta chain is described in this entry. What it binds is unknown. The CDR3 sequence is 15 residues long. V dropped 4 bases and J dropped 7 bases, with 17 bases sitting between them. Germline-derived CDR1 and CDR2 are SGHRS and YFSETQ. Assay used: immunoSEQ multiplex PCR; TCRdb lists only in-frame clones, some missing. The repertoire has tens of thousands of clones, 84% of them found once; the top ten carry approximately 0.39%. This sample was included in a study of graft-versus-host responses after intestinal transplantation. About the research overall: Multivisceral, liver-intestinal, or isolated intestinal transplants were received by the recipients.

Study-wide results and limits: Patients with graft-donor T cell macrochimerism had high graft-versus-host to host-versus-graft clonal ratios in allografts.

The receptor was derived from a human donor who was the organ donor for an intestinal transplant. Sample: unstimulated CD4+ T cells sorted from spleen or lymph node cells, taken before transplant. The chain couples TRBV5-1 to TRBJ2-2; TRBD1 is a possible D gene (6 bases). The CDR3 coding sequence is TGCGCCAGCAGCCGTGACAGGACGGGTGACGGGGAGCTGTTTTTT. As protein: CASSRDRTGDGELFF.